Each of the 24 T cell receptor beta chains below was sequenced from the same sample in a study of graft-versus-host responses after intestinal transplantation. The repertoire was sequenced with immunoSEQ multiplex PCR; TCRdb's copy has only in-frame clones and lacks some. The repertoire has fewer than 45,000 clones, about 90% of them found once; the top ten carry roughly 2.5%. This material consisted of PBMCs, taken roughly 300 days after intestinal transplant. The receptors were gathered from a human patient who received an intestinal transplant, so some T cells may come from the graft donor.

The chain employs TRBV6-1 and TRBJ2-7; D is tentatively TRBD1 or TRBD2 (6 bases each). The CDR3 length is 16 residues. The germline V gene encodes CDR1 MNHNS and CDR2 SASEGT. Trimming stripped 4 bases from V and 1 base from J, with 17 bases between. CDR3 sequence: CASSVVQGRRSYEQYF. In DNA form, the CDR3 reads TGTGCCAGCAGTGTGGTTCAGGGGAGGAGATCCTACGAGCAGTACTTC.

This clone was found once. This rearrangement joins TRBV5-1 to TRBJ2-1, with D hard to call. The CDR3 loop spans 12 amino acids. The ends were cut back, 3 bases at V and 9 bases at J, with 10 bases in the middle. CDR1 is SGHRS, CDR2 YFSETQ, per germline. DNA for the CDR3: TGCGCCAGCAGCTGGACCGACGGTGAGCAGTTCTTC. This codes for CASSWTDGEQFF.

The chain joins TRBV27 to TRBJ1-3, with 9 positions matching TRBD1. CDR1 and CDR2 from the germline V gene are MNHEY and SMNVEV (reference sequence). The CDR3 totals 18 residues. J gave up 5 bases and V 5 bases, and 16 bases lay outside the gene matches. This CDR3 is CASSPSPGQGLIRNTIYF. The DNA of the CDR3 is TGTGCCAGCAGTCCCTCACCGGGACAGGGACTAATTAGAAACACCATATATTTT.

The chain employs TRBV5-1 and TRBJ2-1; TRBD2 matches 10 bases. CDR3 size: 17 residues. The junction had 7 bases not matched to a gene; V was cut back by 3 bases and J by 1 base. CDR1 is SGHRS and CDR2 is YFSETQ in the germline V gene. The CDR3 DNA is TGCGCCAGCAGCTGGTCTAGCGGGGGATCGTCCTACAATGAGCAGTTCTTC. Residues: CASSWSSGGSSYNEQFF.

The chain joins TRBV5-6 to TRBJ2-3; 7 bases are a match to TRBD2. Per the germline V gene, CDR1 is SGHDT and CDR2 is YYEEEE. CDR3 length: 17 residues. Trimming cost V 0 bases and J 6 bases; bases outside gene matches: 13. The CDR3 loop is CASSLDLGLGARDTQYF. The DNA for the CDR3 is TGTGCCAGCAGCTTGGATTTAGGACTAGGTGCCCGGGATACGCAGTATTTT.

This chain connects TRBV28 to TRBJ2-2; the D is unclear. CDR1 and CDR2 (germline): MDHEN, SYDVKM. The CDR3 has 17 amino acids. Trimming pared 5 bases from V and 3 bases from J, leaving 19 bases between. CDR3 region: CASSPPLVIGYTGELFF. The CDR3 nucleotides read TGTGCCAGCAGTCCCCCCCTCGTAATAGGGTACACCGGGGAGCTGTTTTTT.

This clone was observed a handful of times. The V call is TRBV6-6, the J call TRBJ2-3, with 8 positions matching TRBD2. Unmatched junction bases numbered 11, after V lost 4 bases and J lost 5 bases. CDR3 length: 16 amino acids. Germline assignment: CDR1 MNHNY and CDR2 SVGAGI (reference sequence). Here the CDR3 reads CASSFSGGAVGDTQYF. CDR3 DNA sequence: TGTGCCAGCAGTTTCTCGGGGGGGGCTGTGGGAGATACGCAGTATTTT.

For this clone: Its ends do not fully match the called genes, so a read error is possible. The rearrangement joins TRBV6-6 to TRBJ1-1; D unclear. The CDR3 totals 16 residues. The germline V gene has CDR1 MNHNY and CDR2 SVGAGI (reference sequence). The CDR3 region has the DNA TGTGCCAGCACTTACCGGAAAGGAACCCAGAACACTGAAGCTTTCTTT. It specifies CASTYRKGTQNTEAFF.

This sequence joins TRBV14 and TRBJ1-1; TRBD1 might be the D (5 bases). The CDR3 length is 17 residues. The V gene lost 0 bases and the J gene lost 5 bases, with 19 bases spanning the gap. Germline CDR1 and CDR2: SGHDN and FVKESK. CDR3 amino acids: CASSQDRGGRRGTEAFF. CDR3 nucleotides: TGTGCCAGCAGCCAAGATCGTGGGGGTAGGAGGGGAACTGAAGCTTTCTTT.

This chain connects TRBV7-2 to TRBJ2-1; D perhaps matches TRBD2 (5 bases). Trimming took off 3 bases at V and 14 bases at J, with 11 bases between the two ends. This CDR3 is built from 11 residues. The V gene's germline CDR1 is SGHTA and CDR2 FQGNSA. The CDR3 region has the DNA TGTGCCAGCAGCTTTGCCTGGGAGAAGTTCTTC. Protein: CASSFAWEKFF.

This rearrangement joins TRBV2 to TRBJ1-1; D unclear. Germline CDR1 and CDR2: SNHLY and FYNNEI. CDR3 size: 14 residues. V shed 6 bases and J shed 5 bases, with 16 bases lying between them. CDR3 coding DNA: TGTGCCAGCAGGACACTGAGGGATGTGACTGAAGCTTTCTTT. Translated, it gives CASRTLRDVTEAFF.

The chain combines TRBV6-1 with TRBJ2-3; D remains unclear. Between the trimmed V and J ends, which lost 0 bases and 6 bases, there was a span of 7 bases. Germline CDR1 MNHNS, CDR2 SASEGT. This CDR3 spans 13 amino acids. The CDR3 here is CASSEAGSDTQYF. DNA for the CDR3: TGTGCCAGCAGTGAAGCTGGGTCTGATACGCAGTATTTT.

The chain combines TRBV29-1 with TRBJ1-1, with TRBD1 identical over 7 bases. From germline, CDR1 is SQVTM and CDR2 ANQGSEA. The CDR3 is made up of 12 amino acids. The V gene end was trimmed by 5 bases and the J gene end by 7 bases; junction bases not matched to a gene: 7. Here the CDR3 reads CSVSNRGGEAFF. As DNA, the CDR3 is TGCAGCGTTTCGAACAGGGGAGGTGAAGCTTTCTTT.

This clone occurred once. The chain carries TRBV7-6 and TRBJ2-1; tentatively, D is TRBD2 (5 bases). Germline V gives CDR1 SGHVS, CDR2 FNYEAQ. The CDR3 runs to 17 residues. V lost 0 bases to trimming and J lost 6 bases, with 18 bases between them. CDR3 nucleotides: TGTGCCAGCAGCTTAGCAGCGGTGCTATCATGGGGCAATGAGCAGTTCTTC. This sequence encodes CASSLAAVLSWGNEQFF.

The rearrangement joins TRBV5-1 to TRBJ2-3; D may be TRBD1 (6 bases). There are 14 residues in the CDR3. The germline V gene encodes CDR1 SGHRS and CDR2 YFSETQ. V shed 4 bases and J shed 2 bases, with 11 bases lying between them. CDR3 DNA: TGCGCCAGCAGCCCGGGACAAAACACAGATACGCAGTATTTT. It codes for CASSPGQNTDTQYF. The full variable domain, rest sourced from reference TRBV5-1 and TRBJ2-3, is KAGVTQTPRYLIKTRGQQVTLSCSPISGHRSVSWYQQTPGQGLQFLFEYFSETQRNKGNFPGRFSGRQFSNSRSEMNVSTLELGDSALYLCASSPGQNTDTQYFGPGTRLTVL.

The chain joins TRBV6-5 to TRBJ2-7; tentatively, D is TRBD1 (6 bases). Trimming pared 4 bases from V and 0 bases from J, leaving 7 bases between. The CDR3 is 13 amino acids. Germline CDR1 reads MNHEY; CDR2 reads SVGAGI. Here the CDR3 DNA reads TGTGCCAGCAGTTCGGACAGCTCCTACGAGCAGTACTTC. Translating gives CASSSDSSYEQYF.

The chain joins TRBV2 to TRBJ2-2, with 9 bases aligning to TRBD1. CDR3 size: 13 residues. After removal of 6 bases from V and 9 bases from J, the junction contained 5 bases not matched to a gene. Germline CDR1 is SNHLY and CDR2 is FYNNEI. The CDR3 loop reads CASRQGASRELFF. The CDR3 DNA sequence: TGTGCCAGCAGACAGGGGGCAAGCAGGGAGCTGTTTTTT.

The chain recombines TRBV27 with TRBJ1-2; the D is unclear. Germline V CDR1 and CDR2: MNHEY, SMNVEV (reference sequence). V dropped 0 bases and J dropped 2 bases, with 4 bases sitting between them. The CDR3 contains 13 residues. In DNA, the CDR3 is TGTGCCAGCAGTTTATCCAGGAACTATGGCTACACCTTC. Protein sequence: CASSLSRNYGYTF.

This chain connects TRBV5-4 to TRBJ2-3; D possibly corresponds to TRBD2 (6 bases). Trimming took 1 base from V and 1 from J, leaving 10 bases between them. The CDR3 runs 15 residues. Per germline, CDR1 SGHNT and CDR2 YYREEE (reference sequence). This CDR3 is CASSLRVAGTDTQYF. CDR3 nucleotide sequence: TGTGCCAGCAGCTTGCGGGTAGCGGGCACAGATACGCAGTATTTT.

This chain uses TRBV6-5 with TRBJ1-2, with a weak D call TRBD1 (6 bases). The CDR3 covers 15 residues. In germline, CDR1 is MNHEY, CDR2 SVGAGI. V was pared by 0 bases and J by 5 bases, with 13 bases between. CDR3 in amino acids: CASSYSQDSQYGYTF. The CDR3 DNA sequence: TGTGCCAGCAGTTACTCGCAGGACAGCCAATATGGCTACACCTTC.

Here the CDR3 DNA reads TGTGCCAGCAGCCACCTGACTAATTCCTACGAGCAGTACTTC. Translation: CASSHLTNSYEQYF. The rearrangement links TRBV11-1 to TRBJ2-7, with D possibly TRBD2 on 5 matching bases. CDR3 length: 14 residues. Germline loops: CDR1 SGHAT, CDR2 FQDESV (reference sequence). V lost 5 bases and J 1 base, leaving 12 bases between the germline ends.

The gene calls are TRBV5-4 and TRBJ1-3, with D hard to call. From germline, CDR1 is SGHNT and CDR2 YYREEE (reference sequence). V was trimmed by 2 bases and J by 0 bases, leaving 9 bases between them. The CDR3 extends over 15 amino acids. DNA of the CDR3: TGTGCCAGCAGCTTTTGGGCAGACTCTGGAAACACCATATATTTT. Residues: CASSFWADSGNTIYF.

This clone was detected many times. This sequence joins TRBV5-4 and TRBJ1-1, with D maybe TRBD1 (5 bases). This CDR3 is built from 13 residues. Between the trimmed V and J ends, which lost 0 bases and 5 bases, there was a span of 8 bases. The V gene's germline CDR1 is SGHNT and CDR2 YYREEE (reference sequence). The CDR3 coding sequence is TGTGCCAGCAGCTTGGCCTCAGGGACTGAAGCTTTCTTT. Translated: CASSLASGTEAFF.

The chain recombines TRBV6-1 with TRBJ1-2; maybe TRBD1 (5 bases). The germline V gene encodes CDR1 MNHNS and CDR2 SASEGT. The CDR3 is 14 amino acids. Trimming shortened V by 1 base and J by 4 bases, and 10 bases separated the two germline ends. The CDR3 region has the DNA TGTGCCAGCAGTGAAGGCTTCAGGGCCTATGGCTACACCTTC. Amino acid sequence: CASSEGFRAYGYTF.